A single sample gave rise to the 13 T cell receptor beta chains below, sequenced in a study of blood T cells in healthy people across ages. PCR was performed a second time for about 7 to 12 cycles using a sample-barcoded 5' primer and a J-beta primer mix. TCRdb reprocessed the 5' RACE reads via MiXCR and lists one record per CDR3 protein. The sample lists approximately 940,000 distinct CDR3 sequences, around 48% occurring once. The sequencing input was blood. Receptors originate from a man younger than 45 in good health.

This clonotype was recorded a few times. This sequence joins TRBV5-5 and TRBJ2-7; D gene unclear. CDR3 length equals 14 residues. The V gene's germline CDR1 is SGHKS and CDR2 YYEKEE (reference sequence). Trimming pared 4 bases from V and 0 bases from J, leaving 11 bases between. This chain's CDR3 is CASSRMTSSYEQYF. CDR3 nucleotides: TGTGCCAGCAGCAGAATGACAAGCTCCTACGAGCAGTACTTC. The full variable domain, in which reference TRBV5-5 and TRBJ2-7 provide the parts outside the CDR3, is DAGVTQSPTHLIKTRGQQVTLRCSPISGHKSVSWYQQVLGQGPQFIFQYYEKEERGRGNFPDRFSARQFPNYSSELNVNALLLGDSALYLCASSRMTSSYEQYFGPGTRLTVT.

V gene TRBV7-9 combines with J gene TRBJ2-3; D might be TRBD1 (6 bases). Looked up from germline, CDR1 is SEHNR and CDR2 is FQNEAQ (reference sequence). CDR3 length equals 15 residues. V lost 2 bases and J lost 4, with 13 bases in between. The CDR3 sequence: CASSLSDSRSDTQYF. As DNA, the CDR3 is TGTGCCAGCAGCTTATCGGACAGCCGCTCAGATACGCAGTATTTT.

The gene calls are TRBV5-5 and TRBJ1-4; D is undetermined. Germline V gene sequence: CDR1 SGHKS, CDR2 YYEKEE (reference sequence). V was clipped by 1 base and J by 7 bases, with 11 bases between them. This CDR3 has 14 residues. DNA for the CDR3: TGTGCCAGCAGCTTGTCATCCAAAGGTGAAAAACTGTTTTTT. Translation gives CASSLSSKGEKLFF.

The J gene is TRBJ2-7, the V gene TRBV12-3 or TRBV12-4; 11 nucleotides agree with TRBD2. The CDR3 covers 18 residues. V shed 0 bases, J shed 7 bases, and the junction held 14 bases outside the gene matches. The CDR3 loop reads CASSLAASGGPAYEEQYF. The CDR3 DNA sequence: TGTGCCAGCAGTTTAGCCGCTAGCGGGGGGCCAGCCTATGAGGAGCAGTACTTC.

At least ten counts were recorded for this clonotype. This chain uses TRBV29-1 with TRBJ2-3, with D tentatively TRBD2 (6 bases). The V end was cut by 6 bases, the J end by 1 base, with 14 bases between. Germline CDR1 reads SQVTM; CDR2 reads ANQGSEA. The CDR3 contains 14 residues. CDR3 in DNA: TGCAGCGTGGCGGAGGGACTTGGCACAGATACGCAGTATTTT. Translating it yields CSVAEGLGTDTQYF.

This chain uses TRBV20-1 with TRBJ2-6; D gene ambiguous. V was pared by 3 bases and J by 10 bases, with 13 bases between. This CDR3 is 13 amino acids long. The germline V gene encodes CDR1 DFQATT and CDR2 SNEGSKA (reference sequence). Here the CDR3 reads CSASDTNENVLTF. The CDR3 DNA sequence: TGCAGTGCTAGTGACACTAACGAGAACGTCCTGACTTTC.

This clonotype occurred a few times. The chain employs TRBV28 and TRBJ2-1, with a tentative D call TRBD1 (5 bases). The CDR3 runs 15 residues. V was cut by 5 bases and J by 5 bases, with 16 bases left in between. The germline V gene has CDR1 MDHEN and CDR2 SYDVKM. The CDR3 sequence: CASSRRQIKDNEQFF. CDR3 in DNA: TGTGCCAGCAGTCGACGACAGATTAAAGACAATGAGCAGTTCTTC.

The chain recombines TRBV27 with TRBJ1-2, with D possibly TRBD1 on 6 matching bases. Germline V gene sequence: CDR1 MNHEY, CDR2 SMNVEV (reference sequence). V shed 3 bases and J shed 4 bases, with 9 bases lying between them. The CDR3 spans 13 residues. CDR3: CASSLTQGYGYTF. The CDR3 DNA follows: TGTGCCAGCAGTTTGACACAGGGCTATGGCTACACCTTC.

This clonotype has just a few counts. CDR3 loop: CASSRAPGGGSNYGYTF. Here the CDR3 DNA reads TGTGCCAGCAGCCGGGCCCCCGGTGGGGGGTCCAACTATGGCTACACCTTC. The chain uses TRBV5-6 and TRBJ1-2; a possible D gene is TRBD1 (5 bases). The V and J ends lost 4 bases and 2 bases respectively, with 21 bases between them. The CDR3 has 17 amino acids. From germline, CDR1 is SGHDT and CDR2 YYEEEE. Full variable domain (remainder filled in from reference TRBV5-6 and TRBJ1-2): DAGVTQSPTHLIKTRGQQVTLRCSPKSGHDTVSWYQQALGQGPQFIFQYYEEEERQRGNFPDRFSGHQFPNYSSELNVNALLLGDSALYLCASSRAPGGGSNYGYTFGSGTRLTVV.

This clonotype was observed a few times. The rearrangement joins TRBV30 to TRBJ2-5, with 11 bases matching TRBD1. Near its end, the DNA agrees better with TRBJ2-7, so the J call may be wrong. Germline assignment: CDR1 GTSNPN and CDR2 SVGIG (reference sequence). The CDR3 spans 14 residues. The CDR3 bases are TGTGCCTGGAGTACAGGGACAGGGGGCTACGAGCAGTACTTC. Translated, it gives CAWSTGTGGYEQYF.

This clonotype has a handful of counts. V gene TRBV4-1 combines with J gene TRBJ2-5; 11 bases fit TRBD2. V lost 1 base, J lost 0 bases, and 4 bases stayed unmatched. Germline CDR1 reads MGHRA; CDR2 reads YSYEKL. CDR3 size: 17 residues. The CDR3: CASSQVPSGRYQETQYF. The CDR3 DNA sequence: TGCGCCAGCAGCCAAGTACCTAGCGGGAGGTACCAAGAGACCCAGTACTTC.

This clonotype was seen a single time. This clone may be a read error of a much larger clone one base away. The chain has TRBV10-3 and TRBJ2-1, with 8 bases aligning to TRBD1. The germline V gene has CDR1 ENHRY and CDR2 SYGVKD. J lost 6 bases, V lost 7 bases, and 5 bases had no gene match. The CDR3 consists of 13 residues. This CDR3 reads CAIKGQDPNEQFF. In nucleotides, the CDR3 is TGTGCCATCAAGGGACAGGACCCCAATGAGCAGTTCTTC.

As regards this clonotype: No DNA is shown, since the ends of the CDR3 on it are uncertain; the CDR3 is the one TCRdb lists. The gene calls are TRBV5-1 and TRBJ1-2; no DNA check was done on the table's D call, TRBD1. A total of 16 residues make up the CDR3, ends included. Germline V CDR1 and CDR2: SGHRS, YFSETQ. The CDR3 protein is CASSSVGQGANYGCTF.